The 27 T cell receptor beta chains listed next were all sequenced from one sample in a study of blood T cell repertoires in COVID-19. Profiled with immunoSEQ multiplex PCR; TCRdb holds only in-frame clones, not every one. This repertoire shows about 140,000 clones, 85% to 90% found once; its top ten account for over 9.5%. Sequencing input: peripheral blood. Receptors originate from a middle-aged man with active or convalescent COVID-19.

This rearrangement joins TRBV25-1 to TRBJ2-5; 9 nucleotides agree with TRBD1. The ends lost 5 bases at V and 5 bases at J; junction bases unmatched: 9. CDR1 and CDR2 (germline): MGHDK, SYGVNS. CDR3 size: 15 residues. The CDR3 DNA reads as TGTGCCAGCAGTCCCCCCGGGACAGGGCAGGAGACCCAGTACTTC. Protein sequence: CASSPPGTGQETQYF.

The CDR3 reads CASSSGVVIFYEQYF. In DNA, the CDR3 is TGTGCCAGCAGTTCGGGAGTAGTTATATTCTACGAGCAGTACTTC. The V gene is TRBV28, the J gene TRBJ2-7; D is perhaps TRBD2 (6 bases). CDR1 is MDHEN and CDR2 is SYDVKM in the germline V gene. The length of the CDR3 is 15 residues. Trimming took 4 bases from V and 3 from J, leaving 16 bases between them.

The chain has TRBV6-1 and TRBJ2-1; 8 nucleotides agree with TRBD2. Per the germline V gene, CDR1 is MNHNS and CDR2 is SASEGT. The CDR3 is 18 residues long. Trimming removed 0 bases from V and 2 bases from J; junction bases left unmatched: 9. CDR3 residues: CASSEANGAGVPYNEQFF. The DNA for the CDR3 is TGTGCCAGCAGTGAAGCTAATGGAGCGGGAGTCCCCTACAATGAGCAGTTCTTC.

CDR3 nucleotides: TGTGCCAGCAGCGCCGGGGGAGCGGGAGTTTTCAATGAGCAGTTCTTC. Protein product: CASSAGGAGVFNEQFF. The V and J genes are TRBV28 and TRBJ2-1; 8 nucleotides line up with TRBD2. The CDR3 is 16 residues long. The junction had 13 bases not matched to a gene; V was cut back by 6 bases and J by 6 bases. The germline V gene encodes CDR1 MDHEN and CDR2 SYDVKM. Full variable domain (rest looked up from reference TRBV28 and TRBJ2-1): DVKVTQSSRYLVKRTGEKVFLECVQDMDHENMFWYRQDPGLGLRLIYFSYDVKMKEKGDIPEGYSVSREKKERFSLILESASTNQTSMYLCASSAGGAGVFNEQFFGPGTRLTVL.

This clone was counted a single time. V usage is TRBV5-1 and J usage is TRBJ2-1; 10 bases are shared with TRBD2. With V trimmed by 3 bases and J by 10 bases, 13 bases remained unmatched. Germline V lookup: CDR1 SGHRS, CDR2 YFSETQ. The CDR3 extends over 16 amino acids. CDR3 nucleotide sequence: TGCGCCAGCAGCTCCGAAGCGGGAGGGCCACTAAGGGAGCAGTTCTTC. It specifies CASSSEAGGPLREQFF. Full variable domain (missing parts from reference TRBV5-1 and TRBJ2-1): KAGVTQTPRYLIKTRGQQVTLSCSPISGHRSVSWYQQTPGQGLQFLFEYFSETQRNKGNFPGRFSGRQFSNSRSEMNVSTLELGDSALYLCASSSEAGGPLREQFFGPGTRLTVL.

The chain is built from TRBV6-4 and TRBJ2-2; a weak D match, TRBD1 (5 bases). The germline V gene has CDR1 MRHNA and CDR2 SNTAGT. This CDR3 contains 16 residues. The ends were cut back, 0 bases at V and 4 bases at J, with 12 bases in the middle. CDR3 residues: CASSDSYRSSTGELFF. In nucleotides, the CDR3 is TGTGCCAGCAGTGACTCATACAGGTCGAGCACCGGGGAGCTGTTTTTT.

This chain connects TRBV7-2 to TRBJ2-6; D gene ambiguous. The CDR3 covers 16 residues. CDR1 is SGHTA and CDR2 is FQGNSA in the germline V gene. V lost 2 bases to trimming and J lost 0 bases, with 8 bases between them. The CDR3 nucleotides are TGTGCCAGCAGCTTATCCCCGCGCTCTGGGGCCAACGTCCTGACTTTC. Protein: CASSLSPRSGANVLTF. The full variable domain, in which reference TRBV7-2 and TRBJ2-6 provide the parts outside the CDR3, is GAGVSQSPSNKVTEKGKDVELRCDPISGHTALYWYRQSLGQGLEFLIYFQGNSAPDKSGLPSDRFSAERTGGSVSTLTIQRTQQEDSAVYLCASSLSPRSGANVLTFGAGSRLTVL.

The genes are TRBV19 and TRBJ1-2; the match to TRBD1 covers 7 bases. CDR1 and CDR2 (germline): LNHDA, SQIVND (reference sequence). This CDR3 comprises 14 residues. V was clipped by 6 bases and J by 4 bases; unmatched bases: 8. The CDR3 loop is CASSTTGRSYGYTF. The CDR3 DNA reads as TGTGCCAGTAGCACGACAGGGAGGAGCTATGGCTACACCTTC.

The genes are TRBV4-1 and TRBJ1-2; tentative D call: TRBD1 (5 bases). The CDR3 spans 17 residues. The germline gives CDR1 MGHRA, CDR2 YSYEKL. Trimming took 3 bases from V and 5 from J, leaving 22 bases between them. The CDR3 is CASSQSTTGWGRYGYTF. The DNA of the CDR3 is TGCGCCAGCAGCCAGTCGACCACAGGTTGGGGTCGGTATGGCTACACCTTC.

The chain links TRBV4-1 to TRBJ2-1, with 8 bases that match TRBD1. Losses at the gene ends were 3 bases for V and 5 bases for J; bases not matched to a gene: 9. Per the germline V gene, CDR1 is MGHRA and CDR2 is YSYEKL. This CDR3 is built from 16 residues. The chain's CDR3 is CASSHGQDRVNNEQFF. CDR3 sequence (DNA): TGCGCCAGCAGCCACGGCCAGGACAGGGTCAACAATGAGCAGTTCTTC.

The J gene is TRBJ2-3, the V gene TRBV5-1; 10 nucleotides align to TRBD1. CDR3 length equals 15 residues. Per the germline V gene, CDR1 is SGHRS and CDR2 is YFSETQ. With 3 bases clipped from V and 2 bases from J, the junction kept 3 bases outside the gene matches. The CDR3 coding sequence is TGCGCCAGCAGCTCGGGACAGGGGCCCACAGATACGCAGTATTTT. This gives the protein CASSSGQGPTDTQYF. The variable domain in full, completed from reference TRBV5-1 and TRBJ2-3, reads KAGVTQTPRYLIKTRGQQVTLSCSPISGHRSVSWYQQTPGQGLQFLFEYFSETQRNKGNFPGRFSGRQFSNSRSEMNVSTLELGDSALYLCASSSGQGPTDTQYFGPGTRLTVL.

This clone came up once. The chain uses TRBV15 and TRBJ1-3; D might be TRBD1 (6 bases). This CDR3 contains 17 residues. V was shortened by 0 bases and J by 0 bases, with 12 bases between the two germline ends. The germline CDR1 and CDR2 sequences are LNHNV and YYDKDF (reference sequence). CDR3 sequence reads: CATSRDQQGSSGNTIYF. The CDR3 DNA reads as TGTGCCACCAGCAGAGATCAACAGGGCAGCTCTGGAAACACCATATATTTT.

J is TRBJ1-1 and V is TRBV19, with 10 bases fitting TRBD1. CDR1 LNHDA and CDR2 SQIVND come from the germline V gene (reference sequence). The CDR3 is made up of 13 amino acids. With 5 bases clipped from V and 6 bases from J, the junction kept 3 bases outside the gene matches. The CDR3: CASSLGQGAEAFF. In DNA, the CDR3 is TGTGCCAGTAGTTTAGGACAGGGGGCTGAAGCTTTCTTT.

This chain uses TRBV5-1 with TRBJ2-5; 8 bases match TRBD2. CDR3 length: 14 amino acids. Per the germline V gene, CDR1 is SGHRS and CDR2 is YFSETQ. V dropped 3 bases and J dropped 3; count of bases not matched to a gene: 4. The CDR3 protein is CASSSGLGEETQYF. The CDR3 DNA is TGCGCCAGCAGCTCGGGACTAGGGGAAGAGACCCAGTACTTC.

CDR3 region: CSASSRGSTDTQYF. The CDR3 DNA reads TGCAGTGCTAGTTCGCGGGGGAGCACAGATACGCAGTATTTT. The chain joins TRBV20-1 to TRBJ2-3; 7 bases match TRBD2. The CDR3 extends over 14 amino acids. The germline V gene has CDR1 DFQATT and CDR2 SNEGSKA (reference sequence). V lost 3 bases to trimming and J lost 0 bases; unmatched junction nucleotides: 3.

CDR3 coding DNA: TGTGCCAGCACCCCTGGGACTAGGTCTAATGAGCAGTTCTTC. Translating it yields CASTPGTRSNEQFF. The J gene is TRBJ2-1, the V gene TRBV6-5; 8 bases agree with TRBD2. The trim removed 7 bases at V and 7 bases at J, leaving 9 bases unmatched. The CDR3 consists of 14 residues. CDR1 MNHEY and CDR2 SVGAGI come from the germline V gene.

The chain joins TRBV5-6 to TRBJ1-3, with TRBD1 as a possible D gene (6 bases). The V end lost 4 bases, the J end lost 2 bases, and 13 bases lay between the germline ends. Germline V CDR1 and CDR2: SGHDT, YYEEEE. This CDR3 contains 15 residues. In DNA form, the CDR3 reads TGTGCCAGCAGCGCCTTTACAGGGACTGGAAACACCATATATTTT. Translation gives CASSAFTGTGNTIYF. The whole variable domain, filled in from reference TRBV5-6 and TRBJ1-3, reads DAGVTQSPTHLIKTRGQQVTLRCSPKSGHDTVSWYQQALGQGPQFIFQYYEEEERQRGNFPDRFSGHQFPNYSSELNVNALLLGDSALYLCASSAFTGTGNTIYFGEGSWLTVV.

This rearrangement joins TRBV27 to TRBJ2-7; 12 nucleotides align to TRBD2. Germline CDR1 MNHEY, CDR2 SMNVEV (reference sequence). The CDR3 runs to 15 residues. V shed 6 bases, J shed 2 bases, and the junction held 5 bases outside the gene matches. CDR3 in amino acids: CASRPSSGRAYEQYF. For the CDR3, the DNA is TGTGCCAGCAGGCCCTCTAGCGGGAGGGCCTACGAGCAGTACTTC.

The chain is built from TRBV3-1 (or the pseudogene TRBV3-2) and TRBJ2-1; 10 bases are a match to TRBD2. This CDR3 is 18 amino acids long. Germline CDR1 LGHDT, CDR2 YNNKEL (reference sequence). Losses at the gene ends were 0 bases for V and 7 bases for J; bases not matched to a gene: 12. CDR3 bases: TGTGCCAGCAGCCAAGAAGGACCCAGCGGGAGGGCCCTAAATGAGCAGTTCTTC. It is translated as CASSQEGPSGRALNEQFF.

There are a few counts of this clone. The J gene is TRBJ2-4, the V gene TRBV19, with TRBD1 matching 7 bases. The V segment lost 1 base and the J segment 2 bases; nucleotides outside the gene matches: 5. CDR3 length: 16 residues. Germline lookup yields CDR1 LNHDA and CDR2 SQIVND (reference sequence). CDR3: CASSIGQGVSKNIQYF. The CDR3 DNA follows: TGTGCCAGTAGTATAGGACAGGGAGTCTCCAAAAACATTCAGTACTTC.

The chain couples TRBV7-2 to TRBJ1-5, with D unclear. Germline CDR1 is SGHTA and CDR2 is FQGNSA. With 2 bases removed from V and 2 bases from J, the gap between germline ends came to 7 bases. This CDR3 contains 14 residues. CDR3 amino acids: CASSLYTGNQPQHF. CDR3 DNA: TGTGCCAGCAGCTTATATACGGGCAATCAGCCCCAGCATTTT.

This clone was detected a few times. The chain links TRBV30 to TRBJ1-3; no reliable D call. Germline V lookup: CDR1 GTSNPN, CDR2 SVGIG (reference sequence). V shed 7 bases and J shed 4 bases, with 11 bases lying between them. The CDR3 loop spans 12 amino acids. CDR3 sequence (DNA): TGTGCCTCGACCCGGAGGGGAAACACCATATATTTT. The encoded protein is CASTRRGNTIYF.

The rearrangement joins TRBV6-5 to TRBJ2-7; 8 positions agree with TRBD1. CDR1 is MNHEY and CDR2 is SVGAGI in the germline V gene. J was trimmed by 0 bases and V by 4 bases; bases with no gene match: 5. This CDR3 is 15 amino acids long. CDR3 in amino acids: CASSLTGANSYEQYF. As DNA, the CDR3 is TGTGCCAGCAGTTTGACAGGGGCAAACTCCTACGAGCAGTACTTC.

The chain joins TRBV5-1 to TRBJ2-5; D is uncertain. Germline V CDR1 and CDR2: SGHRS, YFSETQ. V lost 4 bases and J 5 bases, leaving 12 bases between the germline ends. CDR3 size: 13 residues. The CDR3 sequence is CASSPSVEETQYF. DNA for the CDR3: TGCGCCAGCAGCCCATCGGTCGAGGAGACCCAGTACTTC.

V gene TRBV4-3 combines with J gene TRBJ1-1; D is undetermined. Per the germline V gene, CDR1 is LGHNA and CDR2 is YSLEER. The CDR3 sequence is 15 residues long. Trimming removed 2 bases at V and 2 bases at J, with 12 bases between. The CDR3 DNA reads TGCGCCAGCAGCCAAAGTCATCAGTTTAACACTGAAGCTTTCTTT. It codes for CASSQSHQFNTEAFF.

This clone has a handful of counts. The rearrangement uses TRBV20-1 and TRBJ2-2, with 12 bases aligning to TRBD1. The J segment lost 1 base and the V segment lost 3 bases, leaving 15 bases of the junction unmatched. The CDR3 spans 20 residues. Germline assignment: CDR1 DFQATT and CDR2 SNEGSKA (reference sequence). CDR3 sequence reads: CSASSQPGQGARENTGELFF. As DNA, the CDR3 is TGCAGTGCTAGTTCCCAACCGGGACAGGGGGCGCGGGAGAACACCGGGGAGCTGTTTTTT.

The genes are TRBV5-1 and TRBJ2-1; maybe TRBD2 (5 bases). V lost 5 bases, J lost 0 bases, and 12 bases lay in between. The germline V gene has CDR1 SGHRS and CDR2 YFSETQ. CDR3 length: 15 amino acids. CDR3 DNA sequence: TGCGCCAGCAGGTTCTTAGCGAACTCCTACAATGAGCAGTTCTTC. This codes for CASRFLANSYNEQFF.